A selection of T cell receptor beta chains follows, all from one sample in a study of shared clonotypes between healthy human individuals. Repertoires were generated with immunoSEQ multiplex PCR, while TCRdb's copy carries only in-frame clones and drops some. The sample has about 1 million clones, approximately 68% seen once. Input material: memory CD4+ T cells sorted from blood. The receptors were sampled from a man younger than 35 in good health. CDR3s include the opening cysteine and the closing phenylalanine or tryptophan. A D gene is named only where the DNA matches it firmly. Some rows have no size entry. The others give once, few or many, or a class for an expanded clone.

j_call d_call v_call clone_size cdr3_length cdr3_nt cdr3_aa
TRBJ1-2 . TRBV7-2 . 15 TGTGCCAGCAGCTTATTCGGGACAACTAACTATGGCTACACCTTC CASSLFGTTNYGYTF
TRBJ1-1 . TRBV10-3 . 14 TGTGCCATCAGTGATAGAGAGGCGAACACTGAAGCTTTCTTT CAISDREANTEAFF
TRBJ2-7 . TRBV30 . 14 TGTGCCTGTAGGGGGGAAGGGAAAACCTACGAGCAGTACTTC CACRGEGKTYEQYF
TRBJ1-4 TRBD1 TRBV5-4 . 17 TGTGCCAGCAGCTTGGGGACAGGGGGCGCGACTAATGAAAAACTGTTTTTT CASSLGTGGATNEKLFF
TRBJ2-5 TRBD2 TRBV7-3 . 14 TGTGCCAGCAGCCGGGGAGGGCCCCAAGAGACCCAGTACTTC CASSRGGPQETQYF
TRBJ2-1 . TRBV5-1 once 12 TGCGCCAGCAGCTTACCGGGAAATGAGCAGTTCTTC CASSLPGNEQFF
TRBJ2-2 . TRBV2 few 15 TGTGCCAGCAACCCGGACTCAGCGAACACCGGGGAGCTGTTTTTT CASNPDSANTGELFF
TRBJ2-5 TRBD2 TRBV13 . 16 TGTGCCAGCAGCTACTTATTAGCGGGAGGAGGGGAGACCCAGTACTTC CASSYLLAGGGETQYF
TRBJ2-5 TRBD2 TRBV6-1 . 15 TGTGCCAGCAGTGAACTGGGGGGGACTAGTGAGACCCAGTACTTC CASSELGGTSETQYF
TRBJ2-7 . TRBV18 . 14 TGTGCCAGCTCACCTGACAGGTTGGCCTACGAGCAGTACTTC CASSPDRLAYEQYF
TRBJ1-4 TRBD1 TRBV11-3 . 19 TGTGCCAGCAGCTTATTTGGGGGACAGGGTAAGGAGACTAATGAAAAACTGTTTTTT CASSLFGGQGKETNEKLFF
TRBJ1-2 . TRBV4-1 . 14 TGCGCCAGCAGCCACATAAACCGATTCGGCGGCTACACCTTC CASSHINRFGGYTF
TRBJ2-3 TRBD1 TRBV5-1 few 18 TGCGCCAGCAGCTTCTCCCCAAACAGGGGGCAGGGCACAGATACGCAGTATTTT CASSFSPNRGQGTDTQYF
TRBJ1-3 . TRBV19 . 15 TGTGCCAGTAGTCCACTGACAGCACCGGGAAACACCATATATTTT CASSPLTAPGNTIYF
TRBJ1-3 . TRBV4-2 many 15 TGTGCCAGCAGCCAAGCTAAAGGAGACGGAAACACCATATATTTT CASSQAKGDGNTIYF
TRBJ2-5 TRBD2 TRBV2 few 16 TGTGCCAGCAGGCTCTCTAGCGGGACCCTGGGAGAGACCCAGTACTTC CASRLSSGTLGETQYF
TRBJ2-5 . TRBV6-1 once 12 TGTGCCAGCAGTGAGAGGGGGGAGACCCAGTACTTC CASSERGETQYF
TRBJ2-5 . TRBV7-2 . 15 TGTGCCAGCAGCTTAGGTCCGCAGGGCGCCGGGGACCAGTACTTC CASSLGPQGAGDQYF
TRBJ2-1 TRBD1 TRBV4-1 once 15 TGCGCCAGCAGCCAAGGAGGACAGGGGGCCAATGAGCAGTTCTTC CASSQGGQGANEQFF
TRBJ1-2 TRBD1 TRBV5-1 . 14 TGCGCCAGCAGCTTGAGTACAGGGGTGGATGGCTACACCTTC CASSLSTGVDGYTF
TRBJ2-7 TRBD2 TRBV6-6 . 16 TGTGCCAGCAGTTACATGGGACTAGCGGGAGCAGGCGAGCAGTACTTC CASSYMGLAGAGEQYF
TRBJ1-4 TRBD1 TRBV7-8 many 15 TGTGCCAGCAGCTTAGTAGGGGGCCCCAATGAAAAACTGTTTTTT CASSLVGGPNEKLFF
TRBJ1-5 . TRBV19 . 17 TGTGCCAGTAGTATTCTCCCGGGGCCAGGGGGCAATCAGCCCCAGCATTTT CASSILPGPGGNQPQHF
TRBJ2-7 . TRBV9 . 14 TGTGCCAGCAGCCTGCTTGGCACTTCGGGTGAGCAGTACTTC CASSLLGTSGEQYF
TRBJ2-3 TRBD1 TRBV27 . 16 TGTGCCAGCAGACAGTTCGGGACAGGGAGGACAGATACGCAGTATTTT CASRQFGTGRTDTQYF
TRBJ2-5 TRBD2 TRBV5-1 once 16 TGCGCCAGCAGCTCGACTAGCGGGGGCTATCAAGGGAGCCAGTACTTC CASSSTSGGYQGSQYF
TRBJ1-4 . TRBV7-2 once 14 TGTGCCAGCAGCCGCAGGGGCCCAAATGAAAAACTGTTTTTT CASSRRGPNEKLFF
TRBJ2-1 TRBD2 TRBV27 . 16 TGTGCCAGCAGTTTAAGAGGGACTAGCGGGAACAATGAGCAGTTCTTC CASSLRGTSGNNEQFF
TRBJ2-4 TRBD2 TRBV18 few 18 TGTGCCAGCTCACCATTTCTTCCGCGGGGGGCAACCAAAAACATTCAGTACTTC CASSPFLPRGATKNIQYF
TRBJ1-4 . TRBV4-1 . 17 TGCGCCAGCAGCACGCGATCACCGGCGGGGACTAATGAAAAACTGTTTTTT CASSTRSPAGTNEKLFF
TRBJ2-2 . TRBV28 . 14 TGTGCCAGCAGTTTACGCAGAAACACCGGGGAGCTGTTTTTT CASSLRRNTGELFF
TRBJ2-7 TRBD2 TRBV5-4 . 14 TGTGCCAGCAGCAGGGGACTAGCGGGAGTCGAGCAGTACTTC CASSRGLAGVEQYF
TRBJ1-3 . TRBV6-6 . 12 TGTGCCAGCAGGAGAGAGGGAAACACCATATATTTT CASRREGNTIYF
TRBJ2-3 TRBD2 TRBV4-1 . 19 TGCGCCAGCAGCCAAGAGTCCGGGACTAGCGGGGGAAGCACAGATACGCAGTATTTT CASSQESGTSGGSTDTQYF
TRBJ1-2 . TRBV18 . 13 TGTGCCAGCTCACGGGACGTAGTCTATGGCTACACCTTC CASSRDVVYGYTF
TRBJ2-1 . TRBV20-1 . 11 TGCAGTGCTAGTGATCTGAATGAGCAGTTCTTC CSASDLNEQFF
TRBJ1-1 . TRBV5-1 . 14 TGCGCCAGCAGTATATCCGGGACGAACACTGAAGCTTTCTTT CASSISGTNTEAFF
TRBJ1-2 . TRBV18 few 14 TGTGCCAGCTCACCACCGATCAGGGATCATGGCTACACCTTC CASSPPIRDHGYTF
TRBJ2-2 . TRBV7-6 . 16 TGTGCCAGCAGCTTAAACCCTTTAGGGAACACCGGGGAGCTGTTTTTT CASSLNPLGNTGELFF
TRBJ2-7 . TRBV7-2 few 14 TGTGCCAGCAGCTTAGATACTAGTCCCCTTGGACAGTACTTC CASSLDTSPLGQYF
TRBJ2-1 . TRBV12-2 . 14 TGTGCAAGTCGCTCAAGCGGGACCTACCAGGAGCAGTTCTTC CASRSSGTYQEQFF
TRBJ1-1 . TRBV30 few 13 TGTGCCTGGAGCAGAGTACCGAACACTGAAGCTTTCTTT CAWSRVPNTEAFF
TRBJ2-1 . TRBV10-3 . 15 TGTGCCATCAGTGACCCTACCCCCCGACACAATGAGCAGTTCTTC CAISDPTPRHNEQFF
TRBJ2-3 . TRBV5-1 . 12 TGCGCCAGCAGCGGGACTGACTATACGCAGTATTTT CASSGTDYTQYF
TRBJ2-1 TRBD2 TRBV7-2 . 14 TGTGCCAGCAGCCTTAGACTAGCGGGAGTTGAGCAGTTCTTC CASSLRLAGVEQFF
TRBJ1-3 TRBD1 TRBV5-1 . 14 TGCGCCAGCAGGGACAGGTCTTCCGGAAACACCATATATTTT CASRDRSSGNTIYF
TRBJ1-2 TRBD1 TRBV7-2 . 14 TGTGCCAGCAGCACAGGGACAGGGGCCTATGGCTACACCTTC CASSTGTGAYGYTF
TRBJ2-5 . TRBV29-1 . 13 TGCAGCGTTGCCGGACAGTTCCAAGAGACCCAGTACTTC CSVAGQFQETQYF
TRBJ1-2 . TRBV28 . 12 TGTGCCAGCAGTTTAAATAACTATGGCTACACCTTC CASSLNNYGYTF
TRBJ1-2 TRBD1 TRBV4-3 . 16 TGCGCCAGCAGCCAAGGGGGTACCGGGACAGGCGACGGCTACACCTTC CASSQGGTGTGDGYTF
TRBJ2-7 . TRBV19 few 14 TGTGCCACCTCAACCGGACAGCAGCCCTACGAGCAGTACTTC CATSTGQQPYEQYF
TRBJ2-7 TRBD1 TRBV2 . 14 TGTGCCAGCAGGAGGGACAGGGGGTTTTCCGAGCAGTACTTC CASRRDRGFSEQYF
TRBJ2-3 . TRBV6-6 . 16 TGTGCCAGCTTCCCCGGGGGCAGCCTCGTGACAGATACGCAGTATTTT CASFPGGSLVTDTQYF